The TCR beta chain under discussion was sequenced for a study of T cells in Graves' hyperthyroidism and ophthalmopathy. General study findings and limits: Most expanded thyroid clonotypes above 0.001 also appeared in blood.

Researchers amplified the TCR beta CDR3 regions from RNA transcripts. During a first-round RT-PCR of the TCR CDR3, the HTBI primer set was used. TCRdb analysed the multiplex PCR reads with MiXCR anew, one entry per CDR3 protein. Of around 350,000 distinct CDR3 sequences detected, less than 15% appear once; the ten largest clones hold less than 10%. Patients with uncontrolled infections, other autoimmune diseases, pregnancy or lactation were excluded. This clonotype was counted at least ten times. Its antigen is not identified. This CDR3 contains 13 residues. Germline CDR1 is SGHAT and CDR2 is FQNNGV. V was pared by 4 bases and J by 2 bases, with 8 bases between.

The V call is TRBV11-2, the J call TRBJ2-5; D unresolved. The sequenced material came from blood. The TCR was taken from a woman in her late teens or twenties with Graves' hyperthyroidism. The CDR3 region is CASSWAFQETQYF. The CDR3 bases are TGTGCCAGCAGCTGGGCATTTCAAGAGACCCAGTACTTC. Based on the CDR3 plus reference TRBV11-2 and TRBJ2-5, the full variable domain is EAGVAQSPRYKIIEKRQSVAFWCNPISGHATLYWYQQILGQGPKLLIQFQNNGVVDDSQLPKDRFSAERLKGVDSTLKIQPAKLEDSAVYLCASSWAFQETQYFGPGTRLLVL.